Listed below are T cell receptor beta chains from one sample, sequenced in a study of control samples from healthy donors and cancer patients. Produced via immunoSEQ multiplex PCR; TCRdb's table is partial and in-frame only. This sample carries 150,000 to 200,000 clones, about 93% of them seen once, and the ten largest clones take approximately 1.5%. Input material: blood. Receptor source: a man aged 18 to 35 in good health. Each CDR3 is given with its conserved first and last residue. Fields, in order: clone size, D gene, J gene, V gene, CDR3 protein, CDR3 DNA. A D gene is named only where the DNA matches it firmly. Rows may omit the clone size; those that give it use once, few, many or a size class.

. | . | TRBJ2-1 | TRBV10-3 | CAIRGDNEQFF | TGTGCCATCAGGGGAGACAATGAGCAGTTCTTC
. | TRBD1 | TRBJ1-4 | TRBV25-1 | CASSAYTGTGGEKLFF | TGTGCCAGCAGTGCCTATACCGGGACAGGAGGCGAAAAACTGTTTTTT
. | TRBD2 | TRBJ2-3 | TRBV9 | CASSVGAGGLTDTQYF | TGTGCCAGCAGCGTAGGTGCGGGGGGGTTAACAGATACGCAGTATTTT
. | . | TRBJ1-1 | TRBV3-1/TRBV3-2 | CASSQVLAGQAAFF | TGTGCCAGCAGCCAAGTCCTGGCGGGGCAGGCGGCTTTCTTT
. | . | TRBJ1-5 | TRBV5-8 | CASSPMRGGNQPQHF | TGTGCCAGCAGCCCAATGAGGGGGGGCAATCAGCCCCAGCATTTT
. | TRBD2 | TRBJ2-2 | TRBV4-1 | CASSQVGLAGTGELFF | TGCGCCAGCAGCCAAGTGGGGCTAGCGGGCACCGGGGAGCTGTTTTTT
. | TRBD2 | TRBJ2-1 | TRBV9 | CASSPRGVVAGYYNEQFF | TGTGCCAGCAGCCCGCGGGGGGTCGTAGCGGGGTATTACAATGAGCAGTTCTTC
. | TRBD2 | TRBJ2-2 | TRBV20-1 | CSASDGAGGYTGELFF | TGCAGTGCTAGTGACGGTGCGGGGGGGTACACCGGGGAGCTGTTTTTT
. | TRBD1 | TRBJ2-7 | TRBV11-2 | CASSPQAPGQGHEQYF | TGTGCCAGCAGCCCACAAGCCCCGGGACAGGGACACGAGCAGTACTTC
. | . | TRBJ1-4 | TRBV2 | CASSEDEKLFF | TGTGCCAGCAGTGAGGATGAAAAACTGTTTTTT
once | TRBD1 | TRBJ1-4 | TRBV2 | CASSEGQVNEKLFF | TGTGCCAGCAGTGAGGGACAGGTTAATGAAAAACTGTTTTTT
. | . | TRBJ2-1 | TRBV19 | CASREDIFVLDEQFF | TGTGCCAGTAGAGAGGACATTTTTGTTTTAGATGAGCAGTTCTTC
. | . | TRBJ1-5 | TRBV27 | CASSYKPNQPQHF | TGTGCCAGCAGTTACAAACCCAATCAGCCCCAGCATTTT
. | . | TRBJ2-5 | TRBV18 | CASSPQSDGQETQYF | TGTGCCAGCTCACCACAATCAGACGGCCAAGAGACCCAGTACTTC
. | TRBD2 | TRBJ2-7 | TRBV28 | CASSLLAGGKYEQYF | TGTGCCAGCAGCCTTCTAGCGGGGGGAAAGTACGAGCAGTACTTC
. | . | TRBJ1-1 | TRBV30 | CAWSAEPGLTEAFF | TGTGCCTGGAGCGCCGAACCGGGACTCACTGAAGCTTTCTTT
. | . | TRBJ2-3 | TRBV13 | CASSSNRRSTQYF | TGTGCCAGCAGCTCAAACAGGAGAAGTACGCAGTATTTT
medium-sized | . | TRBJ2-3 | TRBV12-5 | CASGSPEDTQYF | TGTGCTAGTGGCAGCCCCGAAGATACGCAGTATTTT
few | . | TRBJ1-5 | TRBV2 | CASGGTTAGNQPQHF | TGTGCCAGCGGAGGGACTACGGCGGGCAATCAGCCCCAGCATTTT
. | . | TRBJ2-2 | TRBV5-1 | CASSLAAGGTGELFF | TGCGCCAGCAGCTTGGCTGCCGGGGGCACCGGGGAGCTGTTTTTT
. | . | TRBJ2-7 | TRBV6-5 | CASSPYGGGYYEQYF | TGTGCCAGCAGTCCCTATGGGGGCGGCTACTACGAGCAGTACTTC
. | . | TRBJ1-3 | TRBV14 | CASSQNFGNTIYF | TGTGCCAGCAGCCAAAACTTTGGAAACACCATATATTTT
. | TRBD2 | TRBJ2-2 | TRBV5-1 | CARGLRAGGPGELFF | TGCGCCCGCGGCCTTCGGGCGGGGGGGCCCGGGGAGCTGTTTTTT
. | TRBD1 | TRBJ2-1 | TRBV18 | CASSMDRVTYNEQFF | TGTGCCAGCTCAATGGACAGGGTCACATACAATGAGCAGTTCTTC
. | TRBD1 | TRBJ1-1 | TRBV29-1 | CSVRLDRGGGEAFF | TGCAGCGTTCGCCTAGACAGGGGAGGTGGTGAAGCTTTCTTT
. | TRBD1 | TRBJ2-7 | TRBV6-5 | CASSSRQGEFYEQYF | TGTGCCAGCAGTAGCCGACAGGGGGAGTTCTACGAGCAGTACTTC
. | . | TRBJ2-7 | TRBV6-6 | CASSPRVYSYEQYF | TGTGCCAGCAGTCCCCGGGTCTACTCCTACGAGCAGTACTTC
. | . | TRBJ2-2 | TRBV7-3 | CASSLRRTANTGELFF | TGTGCCAGCAGCCTAAGACGGACAGCGAACACCGGGGAGCTGTTTTTT
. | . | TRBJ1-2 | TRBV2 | CASGESGAFHGYTF | TGTGCCAGCGGGGAATCGGGGGCCTTCCATGGCTACACCTTC
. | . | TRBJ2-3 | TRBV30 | CAWSVGRWGTDTQYF | TGTGCCTGGAGTGTAGGCAGATGGGGCACAGATACGCAGTATTTT
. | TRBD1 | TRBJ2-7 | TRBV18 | CASSVNRGSSTYEQYF | TGTGCCAGCTCAGTGAACAGGGGATCCTCCACCTACGAGCAGTACTTC
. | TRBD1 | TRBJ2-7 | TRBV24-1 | CATQQGQTYEQYF | TGTGCCACCCAACAGGGACAGACCTACGAGCAGTACTTC
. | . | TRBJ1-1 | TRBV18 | CASSPYLLFREGKTEAFF | TGTGCCAGCTCACCTTACCTCCTTTTCAGGGAGGGGAAGACTGAAGCTTTCTTT
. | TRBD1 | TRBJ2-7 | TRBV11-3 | CASSLGDRSSYEQYF | TGTGCCAGCAGCTTAGGGGACAGGAGCTCCTACGAGCAGTACTTC
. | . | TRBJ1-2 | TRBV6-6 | CASSSGPYYGYTF | TGTGCCAGCAGTTCGGGCCCCTACTATGGCTACACCTTC
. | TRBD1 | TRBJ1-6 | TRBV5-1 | CASSSTGGNSPLHF | TGCGCCAGCAGCTCCACAGGGGGTAATTCACCCCTCCACTTT
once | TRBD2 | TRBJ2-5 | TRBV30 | CASTRGLAGSLGETQYF | TGTGCCTCAACCCGGGGACTAGCGGGGTCCCTGGGGGAGACCCAGTACTTC
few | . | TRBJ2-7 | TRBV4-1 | CASSQDLRTLAEEQYF | TGCGCCAGCAGCCAAGATCTACGGACTCTCGCCGAGGAGCAGTACTTC
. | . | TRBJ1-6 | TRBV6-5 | CASSLNGLPPSPLHF | TGTGCCAGCAGCCTCAACGGACTACCCCCTTCACCCCTCCACTTT
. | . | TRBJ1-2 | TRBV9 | CASSPRGGQGDYGYTF | TGTGCCAGCAGCCCACGGGGGGGGCAGGGCGACTATGGCTACACCTTC
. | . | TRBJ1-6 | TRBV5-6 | CASSLGRRDNSPLHF | TGTGCCAGCAGCTTGGGTCGGCGGGATAATTCACCCCTCCACTTT
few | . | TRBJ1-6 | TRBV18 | CASSPEGNSPLHF | TGTGCCAGCTCACCAGAAGGGAATTCACCCCTCCACTTT
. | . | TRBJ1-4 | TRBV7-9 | CASSLVASTNEKLFF | TGTGCCAGCAGCTTAGTAGCCTCAACTAATGAAAAACTGTTTTTT
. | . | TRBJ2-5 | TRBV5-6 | CASSLARGWEETQYF | TGTGCCAGCAGCTTGGCTCGGGGGTGGGAGGAGACCCAGTACTTC
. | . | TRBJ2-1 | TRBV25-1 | CASSDTNEQFF | TGTGCCAGCAGTGACACCAATGAGCAGTTCTTC
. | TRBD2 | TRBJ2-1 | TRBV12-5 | CASGWTTSGGAEQFF | TGTGCTAGTGGTTGGACAACTAGCGGGGGGGCCGAGCAGTTCTTC
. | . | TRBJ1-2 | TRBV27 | CASSPGLPARYGYTF | TGTGCCAGCAGTCCGGGCCTCCCGGCCCGCTATGGCTACACCTTC
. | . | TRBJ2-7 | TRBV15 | CATSRDPGPTYEQYF | TGTGCCACCAGCAGAGATCCGGGCCCGACCTACGAGCAGTACTTC
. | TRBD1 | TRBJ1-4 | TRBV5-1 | CASSLGDSAGEKLFF | TGCGCCAGCAGCTTGGGGGACAGCGCCGGTGAAAAACTGTTTTTT
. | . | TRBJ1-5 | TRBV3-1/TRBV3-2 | CASSQSQAQPQHF | TGTGCCAGCAGCCAAAGCCAGGCACAGCCCCAGCATTTT
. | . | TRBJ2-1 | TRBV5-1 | CASSLRLDGGLISNEQFF | TGCGCCAGCAGCTTGAGGTTAGACGGGGGGCTAATTAGCAATGAGCAGTTCTTC
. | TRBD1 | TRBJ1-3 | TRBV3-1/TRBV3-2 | CASSRQGVPGNTIYF | TGTGCCAGCAGCCGACAGGGGGTACCGGGAAACACCATATATTTT
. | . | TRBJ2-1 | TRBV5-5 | CASSLGGYNEQFF | TGTGCCAGCAGCTTGGGGGGCTACAATGAGCAGTTCTTC